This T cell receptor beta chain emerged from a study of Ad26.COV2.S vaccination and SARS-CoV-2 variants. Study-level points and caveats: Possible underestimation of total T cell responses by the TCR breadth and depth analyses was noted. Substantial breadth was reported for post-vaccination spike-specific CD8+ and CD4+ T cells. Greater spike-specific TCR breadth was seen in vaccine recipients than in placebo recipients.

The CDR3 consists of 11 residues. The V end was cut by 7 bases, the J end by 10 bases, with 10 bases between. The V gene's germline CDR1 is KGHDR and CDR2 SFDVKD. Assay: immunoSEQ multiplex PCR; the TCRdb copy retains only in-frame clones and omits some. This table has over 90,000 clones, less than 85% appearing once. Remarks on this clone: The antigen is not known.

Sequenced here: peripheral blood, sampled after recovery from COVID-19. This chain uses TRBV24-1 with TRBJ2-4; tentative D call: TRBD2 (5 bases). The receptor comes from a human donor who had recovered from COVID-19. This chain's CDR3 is CATSRDSIQYF. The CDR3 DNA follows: TGTGCCACCAGCCGGGATTCAATTCAGTACTTC.